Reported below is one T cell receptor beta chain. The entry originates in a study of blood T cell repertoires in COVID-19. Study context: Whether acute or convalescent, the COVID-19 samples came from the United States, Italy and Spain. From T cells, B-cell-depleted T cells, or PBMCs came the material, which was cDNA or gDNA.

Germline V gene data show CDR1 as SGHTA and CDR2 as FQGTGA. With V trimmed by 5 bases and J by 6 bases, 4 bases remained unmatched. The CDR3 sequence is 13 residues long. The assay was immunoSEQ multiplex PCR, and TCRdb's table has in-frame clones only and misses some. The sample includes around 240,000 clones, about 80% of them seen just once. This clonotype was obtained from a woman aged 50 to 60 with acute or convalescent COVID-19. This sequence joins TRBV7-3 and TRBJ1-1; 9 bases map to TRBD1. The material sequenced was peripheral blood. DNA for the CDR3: TGTGCCAGCAGCCCCGGGACAGGGTCTGAAGCTTTCTTT. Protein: CASSPGTGSEAFF.